The clone carrying this T cell receptor beta chain has ten or more counts. The sample comes from a study of T cells in Graves' hyperthyroidism and ophthalmopathy. Amplification targeted TCR beta CDR3 regions from RNA transcripts. Researchers ran a first-round RT-PCR on the TCR CDR3 using the HTBI primer set. TCRdb ran MiXCR on the multiplex PCR reads and lists one entry per CDR3 protein. The sample shows hundreds of thousands of distinct CDR3 sequences, more than 15% of them seen only once. The receptor's source is a woman between 40 and 55 years old with Graves' ophthalmopathy. Sequences were obtained from blood.

The CDR3 region has the DNA TGCAGTGCTCAGATAGCGGGGCGCGCGAATGAGCAGTTCTTC. Translated, it gives CSAQIAGRANEQFF. The chain links TRBV20-1 to TRBJ2-1; 8 bases are a match to TRBD2. The CDR3 totals 14 residues. The germline V gene has CDR1 DFQATT and CDR2 SNEGSKA (reference sequence). J gave up 7 bases and V 5 bases, and 10 bases lay outside the gene matches.